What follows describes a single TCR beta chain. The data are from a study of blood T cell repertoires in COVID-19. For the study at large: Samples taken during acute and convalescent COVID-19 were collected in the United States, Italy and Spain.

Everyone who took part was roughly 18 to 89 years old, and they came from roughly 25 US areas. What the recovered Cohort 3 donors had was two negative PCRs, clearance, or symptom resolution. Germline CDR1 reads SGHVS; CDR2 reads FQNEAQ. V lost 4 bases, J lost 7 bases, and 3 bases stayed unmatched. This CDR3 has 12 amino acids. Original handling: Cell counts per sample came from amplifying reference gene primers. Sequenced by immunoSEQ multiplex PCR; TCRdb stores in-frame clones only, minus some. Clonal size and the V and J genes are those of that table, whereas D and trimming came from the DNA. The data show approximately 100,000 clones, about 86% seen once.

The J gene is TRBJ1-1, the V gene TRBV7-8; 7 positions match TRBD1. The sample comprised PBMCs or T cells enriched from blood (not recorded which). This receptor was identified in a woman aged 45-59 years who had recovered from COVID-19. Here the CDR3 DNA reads TGTGCCAGCAGCTCGGGACAGAATGAAGCTTTCTTT. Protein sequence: CASSSGQNEAFF.